This T cell receptor (beta chain) appears in the sequencing data of a study of T cells in Graves' hyperthyroidism and ophthalmopathy. Between the trimmed V and J ends, which lost 2 bases and 5 bases, there was a span of 12 bases. Per the germline V gene, CDR1 is DFQATT and CDR2 is SNEGSKA (reference sequence). This CDR3 spans 13 amino acids. This clonotype came up many times. There were TCR beta CDR3 regions amplified from RNA transcripts. The HTBI primer set served for first-round RT-PCR of the TCR CDR3. TCRdb recomputed calls from the multiplex PCR reads with MiXCR, one row per CDR3 protein. This sample carries 500,000 to 600,000 distinct CDR3 sequences, 46% of them seen once, and the ten largest clones take around 20%.

The chain carries TRBV20-1 and TRBJ1-1; D is unclear. The source material was peripheral blood or thyroid tissue (not recorded which). This TCR was recovered from an adult woman with Graves' disease, either hyperthyroidism or ophthalmopathy (not recorded which). In DNA form, the CDR3 reads TGCAGTGCTAGACAAGACGTGGGGACTGAAGCTTTCTTT. It encodes CSARQDVGTEAFF.